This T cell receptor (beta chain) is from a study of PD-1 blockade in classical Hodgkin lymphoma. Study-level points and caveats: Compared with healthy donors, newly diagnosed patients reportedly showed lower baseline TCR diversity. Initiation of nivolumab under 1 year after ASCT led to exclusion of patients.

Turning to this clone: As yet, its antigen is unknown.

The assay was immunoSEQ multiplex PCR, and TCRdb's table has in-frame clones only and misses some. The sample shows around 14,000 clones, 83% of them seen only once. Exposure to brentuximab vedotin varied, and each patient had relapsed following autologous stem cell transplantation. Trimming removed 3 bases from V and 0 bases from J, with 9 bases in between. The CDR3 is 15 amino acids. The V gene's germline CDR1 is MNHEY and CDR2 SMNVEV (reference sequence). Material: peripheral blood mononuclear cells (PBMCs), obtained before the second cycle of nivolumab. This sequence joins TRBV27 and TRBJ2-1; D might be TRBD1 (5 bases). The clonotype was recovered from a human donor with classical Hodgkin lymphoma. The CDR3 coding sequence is TGTGCCAGCAGTTTGAGGCAGGGCTCCTACAATGAGCAGTTCTTC. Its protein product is CASSLRQGSYNEQFF.